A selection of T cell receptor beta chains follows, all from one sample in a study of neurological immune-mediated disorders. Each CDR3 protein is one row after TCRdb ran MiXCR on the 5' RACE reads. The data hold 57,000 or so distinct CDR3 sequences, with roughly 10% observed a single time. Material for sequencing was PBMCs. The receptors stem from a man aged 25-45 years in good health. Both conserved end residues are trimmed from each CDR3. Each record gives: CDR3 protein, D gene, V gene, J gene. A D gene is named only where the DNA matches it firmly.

cdr3_aa: ASTEQSSYNSPLH
d_call: -
v_call: TRBV12-3/TRBV12-4
j_call: TRBJ1-6

cdr3_aa: AIRSNRSGSGANVLT
d_call: -
v_call: TRBV10-3
j_call: TRBJ2-6

cdr3_aa: ASGEINTGELF
d_call: -
v_call: TRBV6-2/TRBV6-3
j_call: TRBJ2-2

cdr3_aa: SAARARDFASYEQY
d_call: -
v_call: TRBV29-1
j_call: TRBJ2-7

cdr3_aa: ATSGQGDTGELF
d_call: TRBD1
v_call: TRBV24-1
j_call: TRBJ2-2

cdr3_aa: ASSLRLAGIFEQY
d_call: TRBD2
v_call: TRBV4-1
j_call: TRBJ2-7

cdr3_aa: SARLAGGRGHEQF
d_call: TRBD2
v_call: TRBV20-1
j_call: TRBJ2-1

cdr3_aa: SAPLGKMNTEAF
d_call: -
v_call: TRBV20-1
j_call: TRBJ1-1

cdr3_aa: ASTGTAQNGELF
d_call: TRBD1
v_call: TRBV2
j_call: TRBJ2-2

cdr3_aa: ASSLAGGLETQY
d_call: -
v_call: TRBV7-2
j_call: TRBJ2-5

cdr3_aa: SGGQEAF
d_call: -
v_call: TRBV29-1
j_call: TRBJ1-1

cdr3_aa: ASSARDSPDTQY
d_call: TRBD1
v_call: TRBV5-1
j_call: TRBJ2-3

cdr3_aa: SARKGTSGVGEQF
d_call: TRBD2
v_call: TRBV20-1
j_call: TRBJ2-1

cdr3_aa: ASKPRTGGNNEQY
d_call: TRBD1
v_call: TRBV27
j_call: TRBJ2-7

cdr3_aa: ASSTGRSGANVLT
d_call: -
v_call: TRBV18
j_call: TRBJ2-6

cdr3_aa: SAPTRDYALDIQY
d_call: TRBD2
v_call: TRBV20-1
j_call: TRBJ2-4

cdr3_aa: SASISGSFPYEQY
d_call: TRBD2
v_call: TRBV20-1
j_call: TRBJ2-7

cdr3_aa: SASRQGLANYGYT
d_call: TRBD1
v_call: TRBV20-1
j_call: TRBJ1-2

cdr3_aa: SARGTSVGETQY
d_call: TRBD2
v_call: TRBV20-1
j_call: TRBJ2-5

cdr3_aa: ASSYSAPPGLAGIYEQY
d_call: TRBD2
v_call: TRBV6-8
j_call: TRBJ2-7

cdr3_aa: ATLKDSSYEQY
d_call: -
v_call: TRBV27
j_call: TRBJ2-7

cdr3_aa: ASSSLLAGGLDTQY
d_call: TRBD2
v_call: TRBV9
j_call: TRBJ2-3

cdr3_aa: AISGEGARGYT
d_call: TRBD1
v_call: TRBV10-3
j_call: TRBJ1-2

cdr3_aa: ASSPPTRGQETQY
d_call: -
v_call: TRBV18
j_call: TRBJ2-5

cdr3_aa: ATSRDIGETQY
d_call: -
v_call: TRBV15
j_call: TRBJ2-5

cdr3_aa: ASSSRQTATPSYEQY
d_call: -
v_call: TRBV19
j_call: TRBJ2-7

cdr3_aa: ASSSQRAQETQY
d_call: -
v_call: TRBV28
j_call: TRBJ2-5

cdr3_aa: ASSVNRGGYNQSQH
d_call: -
v_call: TRBV7-9
j_call: TRBJ1-5

cdr3_aa: ASSGRDRLSYEQY
d_call: TRBD1
v_call: TRBV6-1
j_call: TRBJ2-7

cdr3_aa: ASSLFDRGEQY
d_call: TRBD1
v_call: TRBV28
j_call: TRBJ2-7

cdr3_aa: ASSLAFQRAANEQF
d_call: -
v_call: TRBV7-9
j_call: TRBJ2-1

cdr3_aa: ASSQDDGNYGYT
d_call: -
v_call: TRBV4-2
j_call: TRBJ1-2

cdr3_aa: ASREGQRYEQY
d_call: -
v_call: TRBV28
j_call: TRBJ2-7

cdr3_aa: ASSEQGGVLNTGELF
d_call: -
v_call: TRBV10-2
j_call: TRBJ2-2

cdr3_aa: ASSLQQSYEQY
d_call: -
v_call: TRBV28
j_call: TRBJ2-7

cdr3_aa: ASSFNVSGANVLT
d_call: -
v_call: TRBV5-5
j_call: TRBJ2-6

cdr3_aa: ASSDTGVGETQY
d_call: TRBD1
v_call: TRBV7-3
j_call: TRBJ2-5

cdr3_aa: ASQQQGFTGELF
d_call: -
v_call: TRBV28
j_call: TRBJ2-2

cdr3_aa: ASSPGLAAHNEQF
d_call: TRBD2
v_call: TRBV3-1
j_call: TRBJ2-1

cdr3_aa: SARETGLSYERQY
d_call: TRBD1
v_call: TRBV20-1
j_call: TRBJ2-7

cdr3_aa: SAEGQGGGQPQH
d_call: TRBD1
v_call: TRBV20-1
j_call: TRBJ1-5

cdr3_aa: ATSRDREVPEAF
d_call: -
v_call: TRBV15
j_call: TRBJ1-1

cdr3_aa: ASSSLIGVNYNEQF
d_call: -
v_call: TRBV9
j_call: TRBJ2-1

cdr3_aa: ASSQIRDEQY
d_call: -
v_call: TRBV3-1
j_call: TRBJ2-7

cdr3_aa: ASSLAGWVEAF
d_call: -
v_call: TRBV5-6
j_call: TRBJ1-1

cdr3_aa: SVDTVRNGENTEAF
d_call: -
v_call: TRBV29-1
j_call: TRBJ1-1

cdr3_aa: ASSLALSREGYT
d_call: -
v_call: TRBV5-1
j_call: TRBJ1-2

cdr3_aa: ASSFGQGFSPLYEQY
d_call: TRBD1
v_call: TRBV5-1
j_call: TRBJ2-7

cdr3_aa: ASSYGGPGAEAF
d_call: -
v_call: TRBV19
j_call: TRBJ1-1

cdr3_aa: ASSLQSRTSYEQY
d_call: -
v_call: TRBV7-8
j_call: TRBJ2-7

cdr3_aa: ASRPGSTDTQY
d_call: -
v_call: TRBV5-1
j_call: TRBJ2-3

cdr3_aa: VTSREIPTDTNTGELF
d_call: -
v_call: TRBV15
j_call: TRBJ2-2

cdr3_aa: ASSFGTGVYEQY
d_call: TRBD1
v_call: TRBV19
j_call: TRBJ2-7

cdr3_aa: SASAAYRGTGELF
d_call: TRBD1
v_call: TRBV20-1
j_call: TRBJ2-2

cdr3_aa: ASTIPRGLQETQY
d_call: -
v_call: TRBV2
j_call: TRBJ2-5

cdr3_aa: ASSSGLAVPSKGTDTQY
d_call: TRBD2
v_call: TRBV5-1
j_call: TRBJ2-3

cdr3_aa: ASSVTQGPTDTQY
d_call: TRBD1
v_call: TRBV9
j_call: TRBJ2-3

cdr3_aa: AISDRGAALNTEAF
d_call: -
v_call: TRBV10-3
j_call: TRBJ1-1

cdr3_aa: ASSYGQQDTQY
d_call: -
v_call: TRBV5-1
j_call: TRBJ2-3

cdr3_aa: ASSINYRSSYNEQF
d_call: -
v_call: TRBV5-1
j_call: TRBJ2-1